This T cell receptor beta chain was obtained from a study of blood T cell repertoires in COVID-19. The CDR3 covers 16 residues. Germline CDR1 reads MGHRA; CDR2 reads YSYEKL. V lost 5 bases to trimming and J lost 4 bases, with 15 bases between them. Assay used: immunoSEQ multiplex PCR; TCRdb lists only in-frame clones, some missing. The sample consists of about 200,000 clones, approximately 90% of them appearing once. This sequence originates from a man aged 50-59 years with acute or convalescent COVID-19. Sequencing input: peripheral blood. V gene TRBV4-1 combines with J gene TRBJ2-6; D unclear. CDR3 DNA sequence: TGCGCCAGCAGCGATACAGTCTTTCCCGGGGCCAACGTCCTGACTTTC. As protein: CASSDTVFPGANVLTF.